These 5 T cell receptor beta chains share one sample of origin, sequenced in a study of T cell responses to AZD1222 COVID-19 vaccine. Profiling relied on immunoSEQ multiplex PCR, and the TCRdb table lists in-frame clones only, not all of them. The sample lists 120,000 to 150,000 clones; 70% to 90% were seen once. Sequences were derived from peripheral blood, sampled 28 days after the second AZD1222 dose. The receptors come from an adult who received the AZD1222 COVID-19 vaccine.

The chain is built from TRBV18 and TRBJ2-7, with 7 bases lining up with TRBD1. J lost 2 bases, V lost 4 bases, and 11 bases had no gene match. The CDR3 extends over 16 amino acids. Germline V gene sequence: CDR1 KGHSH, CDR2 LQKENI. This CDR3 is CASSLAGTGAPYEQYF. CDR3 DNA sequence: TGTGCCAGCTCACTTGCTGGTACAGGGGCTCCCTACGAGCAGTACTTC.

The CDR3 DNA is TGTGCCAGCAGTTTGACTACGGGAGGGAAAGGGGGGCAGTACTTC. This sequence encodes CASSLTTGGKGGQYF. The J gene is TRBJ2-7, the V gene TRBV7-9; 8 bases match TRBD2. J gave up 9 bases and V 6 bases, and 16 bases lay outside the gene matches. Germline V gene sequence: CDR1 SEHNR, CDR2 FQNEAQ (reference sequence). CDR3 length: 15 amino acids.

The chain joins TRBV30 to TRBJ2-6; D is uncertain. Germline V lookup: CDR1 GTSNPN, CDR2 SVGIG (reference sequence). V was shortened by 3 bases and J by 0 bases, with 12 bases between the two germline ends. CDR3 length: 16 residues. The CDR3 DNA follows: TGTGCCTGGAGACCTAAGGTCGGCTCTGGGGCCAACGTCCTGACTTTC. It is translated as CAWRPKVGSGANVLTF.

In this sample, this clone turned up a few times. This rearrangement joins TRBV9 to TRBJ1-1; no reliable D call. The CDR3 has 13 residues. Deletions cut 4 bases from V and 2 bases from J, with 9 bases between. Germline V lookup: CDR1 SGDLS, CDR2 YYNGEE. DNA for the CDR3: TGTGCCAGCAGCCCCCGACTAAACACTGAAGCTTTCTTT. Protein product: CASSPRLNTEAFF.

CDR3 coding DNA: TGTGCCAGCACGAAAGGCTCTCCCAATGAGCAGTTCTTC. This gives the protein CASTKGSPNEQFF. This chain uses TRBV18 with TRBJ2-1; D remains ambiguous. CDR1 and CDR2 (germline): KGHSH, LQKENI. The CDR3 is made up of 13 amino acids. V lost 8 bases to trimming and J lost 6 bases, with 14 bases between them.